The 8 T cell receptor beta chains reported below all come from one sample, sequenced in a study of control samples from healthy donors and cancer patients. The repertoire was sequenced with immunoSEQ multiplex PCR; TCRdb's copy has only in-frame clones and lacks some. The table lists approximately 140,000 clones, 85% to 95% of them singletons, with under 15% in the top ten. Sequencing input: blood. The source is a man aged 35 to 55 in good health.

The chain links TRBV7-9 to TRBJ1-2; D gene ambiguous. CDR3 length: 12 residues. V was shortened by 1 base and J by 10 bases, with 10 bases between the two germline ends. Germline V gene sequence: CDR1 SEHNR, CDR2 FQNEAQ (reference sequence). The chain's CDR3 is CASSLDRNSYTF. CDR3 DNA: TGTGCCAGCAGCTTAGATAGGAACTCCTACACCTTC.

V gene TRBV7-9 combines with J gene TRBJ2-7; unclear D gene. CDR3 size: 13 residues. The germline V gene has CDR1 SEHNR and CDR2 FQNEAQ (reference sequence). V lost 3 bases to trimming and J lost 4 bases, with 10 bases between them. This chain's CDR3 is CASSFSGMYEQYF. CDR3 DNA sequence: TGTGCCAGCAGCTTCTCGGGCATGTACGAGCAGTACTTC.

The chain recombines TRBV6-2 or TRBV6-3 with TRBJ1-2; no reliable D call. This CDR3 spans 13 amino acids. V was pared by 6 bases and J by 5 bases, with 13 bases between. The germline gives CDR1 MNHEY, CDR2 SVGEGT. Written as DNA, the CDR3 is TGTGCCAGCAGCTCGGAAGTCGGGTATGGCTACACCTTC. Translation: CASSSEVGYGYTF.

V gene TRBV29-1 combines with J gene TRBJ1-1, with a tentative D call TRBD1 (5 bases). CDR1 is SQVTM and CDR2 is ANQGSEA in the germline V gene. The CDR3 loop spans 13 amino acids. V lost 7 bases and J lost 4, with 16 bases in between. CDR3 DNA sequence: TGCAGCGGACTGAGGGGATGGGGCACTGAAGCTTTCTTT. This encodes CSGLRGWGTEAFF.

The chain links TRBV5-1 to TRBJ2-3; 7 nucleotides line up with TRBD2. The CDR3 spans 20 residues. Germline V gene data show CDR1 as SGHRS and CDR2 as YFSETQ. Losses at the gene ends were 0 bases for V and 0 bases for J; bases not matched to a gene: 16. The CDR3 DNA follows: TGCGCCAGCAGCTTGGTTTGGGGTTCTACTAGCGCCTCAAGCACAGATACGCAGTATTTT. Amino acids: CASSLVWGSTSASSTDTQYF.

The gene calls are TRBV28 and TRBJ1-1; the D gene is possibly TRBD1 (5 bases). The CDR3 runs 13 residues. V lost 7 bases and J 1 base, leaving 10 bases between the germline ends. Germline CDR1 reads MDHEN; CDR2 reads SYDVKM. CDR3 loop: CASILGGNTEAFF. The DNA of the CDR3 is TGTGCCAGCATTCTCGGGGGGAACACTGAAGCTTTCTTT. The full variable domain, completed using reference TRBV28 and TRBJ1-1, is DVKVTQSSRYLVKRTGEKVFLECVQDMDHENMFWYRQDPGLGLRLIYFSYDVKMKEKGDIPEGYSVSREKKERFSLILESASTNQTSMYLCASILGGNTEAFFGQGTRLTVV.

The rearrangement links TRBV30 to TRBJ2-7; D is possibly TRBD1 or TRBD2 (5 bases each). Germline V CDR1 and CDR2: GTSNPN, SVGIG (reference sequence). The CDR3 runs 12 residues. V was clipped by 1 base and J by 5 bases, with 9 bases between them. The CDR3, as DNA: TGTGCCTGGAGTGGGGGGTTCCACGAGCAGTACTTC. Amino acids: CAWSGGFHEQYF.

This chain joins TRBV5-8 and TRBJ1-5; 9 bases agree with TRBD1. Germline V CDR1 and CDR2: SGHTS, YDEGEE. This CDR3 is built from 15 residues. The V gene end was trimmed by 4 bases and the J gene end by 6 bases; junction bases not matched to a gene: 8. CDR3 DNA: TGTGCCAGCAGCGGGGGACAGGGCGCAGCTCAGCCCCAGCATTTT. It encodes CASSGGQGAAQPQHF.